The next 9 T cell receptor beta chains were all read from a single sample in a study of cytomegalovirus exposure and HLA in healthy donors. Both 60 Vbeta primers and 13 Jbeta primers went into the PCR. Here immunoSEQ multiplex PCR was the method, and the copy in TCRdb shows in-frame clones only, minus some. Of 150,000 to 200,000 clones listed, roughly three quarters are singletons. Sequences were obtained from PBMCs. All receptors derive from a woman in her 40s in good health and CMV-seropositive.

This chain joins TRBV19 and TRBJ1-1, with D maybe TRBD1 (5 bases). V lost 5 bases, J lost 5 bases, and 15 bases lay in between. Germline loops: CDR1 LNHDA, CDR2 SQIVND (reference sequence). The CDR3 has 14 residues. The DNA of the CDR3 is TGTGCCAGTAGTGCCTTACCAGGGCGAACTGAAGCTTTCTTT. It codes for CASSALPGRTEAFF.

This chain connects TRBV19 to TRBJ1-1; D is uncertain. The length of the CDR3 is 13 residues. V lost 3 bases to trimming and J lost 5 bases, with 10 bases between them. Germline V gene data show CDR1 as LNHDA and CDR2 as SQIVND (reference sequence). The CDR3, as DNA: TGTGCCAGTAGTATTACTTGGGAGACTGAAGCTTTCTTT. It codes for CASSITWETEAFF.

This clone was seen just once. The V gene is TRBV28, the J gene TRBJ2-5, with D tentatively TRBD1 (5 bases). Germline assignment: CDR1 MDHEN and CDR2 SYDVKM. The CDR3 contains 13 residues. V was clipped by 6 bases and J by 6 bases, with 14 bases between them. CDR3 loop: CASRTLVGQTQYF. The CDR3 region has the DNA TGTGCCAGCAGGACCCTAGTGGGGCAGACCCAGTACTTC.

This chain joins TRBV5-4 and TRBJ2-1; 12 bases are shared with TRBD2. Trimming took 5 bases from V and 6 from J; bases not matched to a gene: 0. Germline CDR1 is SGHNT and CDR2 is YYREEE (reference sequence). The CDR3 spans 13 residues. The CDR3 protein is CASRGLAGNEQFF. CDR3 bases: TGTGCCAGCAGGGGACTAGCGGGCAATGAGCAGTTCTTC.

This chain uses TRBV15 with TRBJ1-5; D not certain. In germline, CDR1 is LNHNV, CDR2 YYDKDF (reference sequence). The CDR3 totals 15 residues. V gave up 5 bases and J gave up 0 bases, with 11 bases separating them. The CDR3 region has the DNA TGTGCCACCAGCGGGAGCTATTATAGCAATCAGCCCCAGCATTTT. This codes for CATSGSYYSNQPQHF. Supplemented by reference TRBV15 and TRBJ1-5, the full variable domain reads DAMVIQNPRYQVTQFGKPVTLSCSQTLNHNVMYWYQQKSSQAPKLLFHYYDKDFNNEADTPDNFQSRRPNTSFCFLDIRSPGLGDTAMYLCATSGSYYSNQPQHFGDGTRLSIL.

Concerning this clone itself: Other DNA sequences in the sample encode the same CDR3. The V gene is TRBV9, the J gene TRBJ1-1; D is undetermined. CDR1 and CDR2 from the germline V gene are SGDLS and YYNGEE. The germline V and J ends were trimmed by 0 bases and 1 base, with 4 bases remaining between them. The CDR3 sequence is 13 residues long. The CDR3 loop is CASSVAWNTEAFF. CDR3 nucleotides: TGTGCCAGCAGCGTAGCTTGGAACACTGAAGCTTTCTTT.

The rearrangement joins TRBV28 to TRBJ1-4; possibly TRBD1 for D (5 bases). CDR1 and CDR2 (germline): MDHEN, SYDVKM. The length of the CDR3 is 14 residues. Trimming removed 1 base at V and 5 bases at J, with 8 bases between. The CDR3 sequence is CASSLSGLNEKLFF. The DNA of the CDR3 is TGTGCCAGCAGTTTATCAGGGTTGAATGAAAAACTGTTTTTT.

The chain joins TRBV7-2 to TRBJ1-3; perhaps TRBD1 as D (6 bases). The CDR3 has 15 residues. With 4 bases removed from V and 4 bases from J, the gap between germline ends came to 14 bases. The germline V gene has CDR1 SGHTA and CDR2 FQGNSA. The CDR3 DNA reads as TGTGCCAGCAGCTCCCGGCAGGGGACCGGAAACACCATATATTTT. Translation gives CASSSRQGTGNTIYF.

CDR3 sequence (DNA): TGTGCCAGCAGCGTCGGAGGGGTGAACACTGAAGCTTTCTTT. Translated: CASSVGGVNTEAFF. The genes are TRBV9 and TRBJ1-1; perhaps TRBD1 as D (5 bases). The V gene's germline CDR1 is SGDLS and CDR2 YYNGEE. V was pared by 2 bases and J by 0 bases, with 8 bases between. This CDR3 contains 14 residues.